The 19 T cell receptor beta chains reported below all come from one sample, sequenced in a study of cytomegalovirus exposure and HLA in healthy donors. This PCR relied on a set of 60 Vbeta primers and 13 Jbeta primers. Using immunoSEQ multiplex PCR, the repertoire was profiled, and TCRdb retains in-frame clones only, with some absent. This table has around 140,000 clones, about 80% appearing once. Material for sequencing was PBMCs. The receptors derive from a woman aged 55-69 years in good health and CMV-seropositive.

V and J are TRBV29-1 and TRBJ2-5; D not certain. The J call may be mistaken, given a closer DNA end match to TRBJ2-7. Germline-derived CDR1 and CDR2 are SQVTM and ANQGSEA. The CDR3 is 13 residues long. In nucleotides, the CDR3 is TGCAGCGTTGGACCCGACAACTCCTACGAGCAGTACTTC. Translation: CSVGPDNSYEQYF.

V is TRBV29-1 and J is TRBJ2-2, with 10 bases lining up with TRBD2. CDR1 is SQVTM and CDR2 is ANQGSEA in the germline V gene. The CDR3 covers 14 residues. V was clipped by 2 bases and J by 7 bases; unmatched bases: 4. This CDR3 is CSVESLAGVGELFF. DNA for the CDR3: TGCAGCGTTGAAAGCCTAGCGGGAGTCGGGGAGCTGTTTTTT.

This clone was observed a handful of times. V gene TRBV7-8 combines with J gene TRBJ2-1; no clear D gene. Germline V gene sequence: CDR1 SGHVS, CDR2 FQNEAQ. This CDR3 comprises 11 residues. V lost 10 bases and J lost 9, with 13 bases in between. Written as DNA, the CDR3 is TGTGCCACCGGCAGGCGAGTTGAGCAGTTCTTC. Its protein product is CATGRRVEQFF.

Here the CDR3 reads CAWSVETTNEKLFF. The CDR3 DNA sequence: TGTGCCTGGAGTGTAGAGACAACTAATGAAAAACTGTTTTTT. The V call is TRBV30, the J call TRBJ1-4; D is uncertain. Trimming removed 0 bases at V and 0 bases at J, with 5 bases between. Germline V lookup: CDR1 GTSNPN, CDR2 SVGIG (reference sequence). This CDR3 comprises 14 residues.

The gene calls are TRBV11-1 and TRBJ1-4; D ambiguous. CDR1 is SGHAT, CDR2 FQDESV, per germline (reference sequence). The CDR3 contains 15 residues. The V end was cut by 4 bases, the J end by 8 bases, with 17 bases between. CDR3 protein: CASSSPAAGGEKLFF. CDR3 nucleotides: TGTGCCAGCAGCTCCCCCGCGGCCGGAGGAGAAAAACTGTTTTTT.

This clone came up once. The V gene is TRBV27, the J gene TRBJ2-5, with TRBD1 matching over 8 bases. The CDR3 is 13 residues long. Germline assignment: CDR1 MNHEY and CDR2 SMNVEV (reference sequence). V shed 5 bases, J shed 3 bases, and the junction held 2 bases outside the gene matches. This CDR3 is CASSRQGKETQYF. The CDR3 bases are TGTGCCAGCAGTCGACAGGGGAAAGAGACCCAGTACTTC.

The chain combines TRBV5-1 with TRBJ2-2; TRBD2 might be the D (5 bases). The V gene's germline CDR1 is SGHRS and CDR2 YFSETQ. The CDR3 has 15 amino acids. V was clipped by 0 bases and J by 4 bases, with 10 bases between them. DNA of the CDR3: TGCGCCAGCAGCTTGGGGACGGGAACCACCGGGGAGCTGTTTTTT. This codes for CASSLGTGTTGELFF.

This clone was found a few times. The chain links TRBV28 to TRBJ1-2; 7 bases line up with TRBD1. CDR1 MDHEN and CDR2 SYDVKM come from the germline V gene. CDR3 length: 14 amino acids. The trim removed 5 bases at V and 5 bases at J, leaving 8 bases unmatched. The CDR3 spells CASSRQGMGYGYTF. DNA of the CDR3: TGTGCCAGCAGTCGACAGGGAATGGGATATGGCTACACCTTC.

The J gene is TRBJ2-7, the V gene TRBV30; perhaps TRBD2 as D (5 bases). Germline V lookup: CDR1 GTSNPN, CDR2 SVGIG (reference sequence). V gave up 0 bases and J gave up 6 bases, with 15 bases separating them. There are 14 residues in the CDR3. DNA of the CDR3: TGTGCCTGGAGTGTACCCCCCGGACTTGTCGAGCAGTACTTC. Translation gives CAWSVPPGLVEQYF.

This sequence joins TRBV4-2 and TRBJ1-5; TRBD1 matches at 10 bases. CDR3 length: 14 residues. Germline lookup yields CDR1 LGHNA and CDR2 YNFKEQ. With V trimmed by 6 bases and J by 5 bases, 4 bases remained unmatched. CDR3 amino acids: CASRYGQGDQPQHF. CDR3 nucleotide sequence: TGTGCCAGCAGATATGGACAGGGGGATCAGCCCCAGCATTTT.

This sequence joins TRBV27 and TRBJ1-1, with D tentatively TRBD1 (5 bases). The V end lost 5 bases, the J end lost 8 bases, and 15 bases lay between the germline ends. Germline V lookup: CDR1 MNHEY, CDR2 SMNVEV (reference sequence). This CDR3 spans 13 amino acids. The CDR3 loop is CASSPRVFREAFF. The CDR3 nucleotides read TGTGCCAGCAGTCCCAGGGTTTTTAGGGAAGCTTTCTTT.

The chain combines TRBV19 with TRBJ2-1, with 12 bases matching TRBD2. Germline CDR1 is LNHDA and CDR2 is SQIVND (reference sequence). V was clipped by 0 bases and J by 10 bases; unmatched bases: 10. The CDR3 runs 17 residues. This chain's CDR3 is CASSIDNGLAGSKEQFF. DNA for the CDR3: TGTGCCAGTAGTATAGATAACGGACTAGCGGGATCAAAGGAGCAGTTCTTC. The full variable domain, in which reference TRBV19 and TRBJ2-1 provide the parts outside the CDR3, is DGGITQSPKYLFRKEGQNVTLSCEQNLNHDAMYWYRQDPGQGLRLIYYSQIVNDFQKGDIAEGYSVSREKKESFPLTVTSAQKNPTAFYLCASSIDNGLAGSKEQFFGPGTRLTVL.

This sequence joins TRBV28 and TRBJ1-5; 7 bases are a match to TRBD1. The CDR3 has 16 residues. The germline gives CDR1 MDHEN, CDR2 SYDVKM. Losses at the gene ends were 1 base for V and 4 bases for J; bases not matched to a gene: 7. The CDR3 spells CASSLYKGQQNQPQHF. The CDR3 DNA reads as TGTGCCAGCAGTTTATATAAGGGACAGCAAAATCAGCCCCAGCATTTT.

The chain couples TRBV18 to TRBJ1-2; 7 bases agree with TRBD1. With 2 bases clipped from V and 4 bases from J, the junction kept 10 bases outside the gene matches. This CDR3 comprises 16 residues. CDR1 is KGHSH, CDR2 LQKENI, per germline. This CDR3 is CASSPTRAGGPYGYTF. The DNA of the CDR3 is TGTGCCAGCTCACCAACGAGAGCAGGGGGACCCTATGGCTACACCTTC.

The chain employs TRBV29-1 and TRBJ2-2, with TRBD2 matching 13 bases. CDR1 and CDR2 from the germline V gene are SQVTM and ANQGSEA. J gave up 7 bases and V 4 bases, and 3 bases lay outside the gene matches. The CDR3 length is 14 residues. CDR3 protein: CSVGTSGSSGELFF. For the CDR3, the DNA is TGCAGCGTTGGGACTAGCGGGAGCAGCGGGGAGCTGTTTTTT.

The V and J genes are TRBV27 and TRBJ1-2, with 7 bases matching TRBD1. The germline CDR1 and CDR2 sequences are MNHEY and SMNVEV (reference sequence). Trimming took 2 bases from V and 4 from J; bases not matched to a gene: 10. The CDR3 has 16 residues. CDR3 in amino acids: CASSLAPPGGVYGYTF. The CDR3 coding sequence is TGTGCCAGCAGTTTAGCCCCCCCAGGGGGAGTCTATGGCTACACCTTC.

The rearrangement links TRBV30 to TRBJ2-1; D perhaps matches TRBD1 (6 bases). Between the trimmed V and J ends, which lost 2 bases and 0 bases, there was a span of 11 bases. CDR3 length: 15 amino acids. CDR1 is GTSNPN, CDR2 SVGIG, per germline (reference sequence). The CDR3 is CAWSLGASSYNEQFF. CDR3 DNA: TGTGCCTGGAGTCTGGGGGCGAGCTCCTACAATGAGCAGTTCTTC.

The V and J genes are TRBV7-9 and TRBJ1-1; TRBD1 matches 9 bases. Germline CDR1 reads SEHNR; CDR2 reads FQNEAQ (reference sequence). V gave up 5 bases and J gave up 11 bases; unmatched junction bases: 9. The CDR3 loop spans 13 amino acids. The CDR3 nucleotides read TGTGCCAGCAGCAGACGGGACAGGGAGGCGGCTTTCTTT. Translating gives CASSRRDREAAFF.

The chain uses TRBV7-2 and TRBJ2-5, with TRBD2 matching 7 bases. The V gene's germline CDR1 is SGHTA and CDR2 FQGNSA. With 3 bases clipped from V and 7 bases from J, the junction kept 8 bases outside the gene matches. The CDR3 loop spans 14 amino acids. The CDR3 here is CASSLPTSQGTQYF. The DNA of the CDR3 is TGTGCCAGCAGCTTGCCGACTAGCCAGGGGACCCAGTACTTC.